These 26 T cell receptor beta chains originate from one sample sequenced in a study of blood T cells in healthy people across ages. PCR was performed a second time for roughly 7 to 12 cycles using a sample-barcoded 5' primer and a J-beta primer mix. TCRdb re-derived calls from the 5' RACE reads in MiXCR, one entry per CDR3 protein. The table lists 450,000 to 700,000 distinct CDR3 sequences, 25% to 30% of them singletons. The specimen was blood. These receptors originate from a woman between 65 and 79 years old in good health.

As concerns this clonotype: One end of the junction is discordant with germline, which a read error may explain. This chain uses TRBV3-1 with TRBJ2-5; possible D gene TRBD2, 6 bases. Germline CDR1 reads LGHDT; CDR2 reads YNNKEL (reference sequence). CDR3 length: 12 residues. The CDR3 bases are TGTGCCACTGCGGGGACTGGAGAGACCCAGTGCTTC. This translates into CATAGTGETQCF.

This sequence joins TRBV28 and TRBJ1-2; maybe TRBD1 (6 bases). CDR3 length: 15 amino acids. Trimming cost V 4 bases and J 8 bases, with 20 bases left between them. Germline values: CDR1 MDHEN, CDR2 SYDVKM. Here the CDR3 DNA reads TGTGCCAGCAGTTCCGAGGGGACAAGGCTTCGAGGCTACACCTTC. Protein sequence: CASSSEGTRLRGYTF.

This chain connects TRBV20-1 to TRBJ2-5; a possible D gene is TRBD2 (6 bases). Per the germline V gene, CDR1 is DFQATT and CDR2 is SNEGSKA (reference sequence). CDR3 size: 14 residues. Deletions cut 1 base from V and 4 bases from J, with 13 bases between. CDR3 sequence (DNA): TGCAGTGCTAGAGGGTCTACCGGGGGAGAGACCCAGTACTTC. Protein: CSARGSTGGETQYF.

The chain links TRBV5-6 to TRBJ2-5; TRBD2 is a possible D gene (8 bases). Trimming stripped 2 bases from V and 4 bases from J, with 15 bases between. CDR3 size: 15 residues. Germline assignment: CDR1 SGHDT and CDR2 YYEEEE. The DNA of the CDR3 is TGTGCCAGCAGCTTTCGGGGGGGACAGCTAGAGACCCAGTACTTC. It specifies CASSFRGGQLETQYF. Looking up the rest from reference TRBV5-6 and TRBJ2-5 gives the full variable domain: DAGVTQSPTHLIKTRGQQVTLRCSPKSGHDTVSWYQQALGQGPQFIFQYYEEEERQRGNFPDRFSGHQFPNYSSELNVNALLLGDSALYLCASSFRGGQLETQYFGPGTRLLVL.

The CDR3 nucleotides read TGCAGTGCGAGACCAGCGGTCGCGACAAAAACCGGGGAGCTGTTTTTT. This sequence encodes CSARPAVATKTGELFF. This chain links TRBV20-1 with TRBJ2-2, with a weak D call TRBD2 (5 bases). This CDR3 comprises 16 residues. Germline CDR1 DFQATT, CDR2 SNEGSKA (reference sequence). V gave up 6 bases and J gave up 5 bases, with 22 bases separating them.

This clonotype was counted only a few times. The rearrangement links TRBV3-1 to TRBJ2-4; no firm D call. CDR1 LGHDT and CDR2 YNNKEL come from the germline V gene (reference sequence). CDR3 length: 13 amino acids. The V gene lost 0 bases and the J gene lost 9 bases, with 9 bases spanning the gap. The CDR3 region is CASSQDWASIQYF. The CDR3 nucleotides are TGTGCCAGCAGCCAAGACTGGGCTTCCATTCAGTACTTC. Looking up the rest from reference TRBV3-1 and TRBJ2-4 gives the full variable domain: DTAVSQTPKYLVTQMGNDKSIKCEQNLGHDTMYWYKQDSKKFLKIMFSYNNKELIINETVPNRFSPKSPDKAHLNLHINSLELGDSAVYFCASSQDWASIQYFGAGTRLSVL.

The table lists this clonotype with a few counts. This rearrangement joins TRBV7-2 to TRBJ1-2; the D gene is possibly TRBD1 (5 bases). The ends were cut back, 5 bases at V and 6 bases at J, with 16 bases in the middle. The CDR3 covers 14 residues. Germline CDR1 reads SGHTA; CDR2 reads FQGNSA. The chain's CDR3 is CASSNQGRLNGYTF. Written as DNA, the CDR3 is TGTGCCAGCAGCAACCAGGGTAGATTGAATGGCTACACCTTC.

This clonotype came up a few times. The V gene is TRBV6-6, the J gene TRBJ2-2, with D tentatively TRBD2 (7 bases). Germline V gives CDR1 MNHNY, CDR2 SVGAGI (reference sequence). This CDR3 is 14 amino acids long. The V gene lost 10 bases and the J gene lost 6 bases, with 18 bases spanning the gap. CDR3 in amino acids: CAIERDNSSGELFF. CDR3 in DNA: TGTGCCATAGAGCGGGACAATTCATCCGGGGAGCTGTTTTTT.

V gene TRBV7-3 combines with J gene TRBJ2-2; tentative D call: TRBD1 (6 bases). Germline loops: CDR1 SGHTA, CDR2 FQGTGA. The CDR3 runs to 18 residues. Trimming left V 1 base short and J 7 bases short, with 22 bases between. CDR3 sequence: CASSLRLRNRVAGGELFF. The CDR3 DNA reads TGTGCCAGCAGCTTAAGGCTCAGAAACAGGGTCGCCGGCGGGGAGCTGTTTTTT.

The chain joins TRBV24-1 to TRBJ2-1; possibly TRBD1 for D (5 bases). Germline CDR1 reads KGHDR; CDR2 reads SFDVKD. With 4 bases removed from V and 3 bases from J, the gap between germline ends came to 12 bases. The length of the CDR3 is 15 residues. The CDR3, as DNA: TGTGCCACCAGTGAGTCTAGGGGTGGCTACAATGAGCAGTTCTTC. Residues: CATSESRGGYNEQFF.

The chain has TRBV20-1 and TRBJ1-2; TRBD1 is a possible D gene (5 bases). This CDR3 contains 12 residues. V lost 7 bases and J 4 bases, leaving 13 bases between the germline ends. CDR1 and CDR2 from the germline V gene are DFQATT and SNEGSKA (reference sequence). The CDR3 loop is CSGGRQGYGYTF. For the CDR3, the DNA is TGCAGTGGGGGCAGGCAGGGCTATGGCTACACCTTC.

The chain recombines TRBV29-1 with TRBJ2-7; TRBD1 aligns across 7 bases. Losses at the gene ends were 6 bases for V and 0 bases for J; bases not matched to a gene: 5. The CDR3 has 13 amino acids. Germline CDR1 and CDR2: SQVTM and ANQGSEA. DNA of the CDR3: TGCAGCGTGAGAGGGACAGTCTCCTACGAGCAGTACTTC. Amino acid sequence: CSVRGTVSYEQYF.

The rearrangement joins TRBV29-1 to TRBJ1-2; maybe TRBD1 (6 bases). Germline CDR1 is SQVTM and CDR2 is ANQGSEA. V lost 6 bases, J lost 3 bases, and 14 bases lay in between. This CDR3 spans 13 amino acids. In DNA form, the CDR3 reads TGCAGCGTGGAAACAGGGTCGGACTATGGCTACACCTTC. Translating gives CSVETGSDYGYTF.

The sample holds a few counts of this clonotype. The CDR3 here is CSAKRHHEQYF. The DNA of the CDR3 is TGCAGTGCTAAGAGGCATCACGAGCAGTACTTC. J is TRBJ2-5 and V is TRBV20-1; D call uncertain. The J call may be faulty, since TRBJ2-7 better matches the DNA end. Germline V lookup: CDR1 DFQATT, CDR2 SNEGSKA (reference sequence). The CDR3 has 11 amino acids.

Notes on this clonotype: This sequence may be a read error, since a much larger clone differs from it by one base. The V call is TRBV4-2, the J call TRBJ2-7; D call uncertain. The CDR3 length is 15 residues. The V gene lost 0 bases and the J gene lost 2 bases, with 11 bases spanning the gap. Germline CDR1 LGHNA, CDR2 YNFKEQ. CDR3 in DNA: TGTGCCAGCAGCCAAGATACTGGCGGAACCTACGAGCAGTACTTC. Translation gives CASSQDTGGTYEQYF.

Regarding this clonotype: This may be a read error: a much more frequent sequence differs by one nucleotide. The CDR3 loop is CASSLEATGGAEGPPLHF. The CDR3 DNA follows: TGTGCCAGCAGTTTAGAAGCGACAGGGGGCGCTGAGGGTCCACCCCTCCACTTT. The gene calls are TRBV28 and TRBJ1-6; 10 bases match TRBD1. The V gene's germline CDR1 is MDHEN and CDR2 SYDVKM. The CDR3 is made up of 18 amino acids. V dropped 2 bases and J dropped 11; count of bases not matched to a gene: 15.

The genes are TRBV23-1 and TRBJ2-3; D remains unclear. TRBV23-1 carries the ORF label, with uncertain function. CDR3 size: 9 residues. V was pared by 4 bases and J by 10 bases, with 3 bases between. This CDR3 reads CASSLPQYF. DNA for the CDR3: TGCGCCAGCAGTCTTCCGCAGTATTTT.

The genes are TRBV6-1 and TRBJ2-1; tentatively, D is TRBD1 (6 bases). CDR1 and CDR2 from the germline V gene are MNHNS and SASEGT. V gave up 2 bases and J gave up 9 bases, with 14 bases separating them. The length of the CDR3 is 14 residues. CDR3 amino acids: CASSELPRGGEQFF. CDR3 nucleotide sequence: TGTGCCAGCAGTGAACTTCCCAGGGGTGGTGAGCAGTTCTTC.

The chain uses TRBV5-1 and TRBJ1-2; D unclear. Trimming left V 0 bases short and J 6 bases short, with 9 bases between. The CDR3 spans 13 residues. Germline V lookup: CDR1 SGHRS, CDR2 YFSETQ. CDR3 sequence reads: CASSLGLSDGYTF. For the CDR3, the DNA is TGCGCCAGCAGCTTGGGGTTGTCAGATGGCTACACCTTC. The whole variable domain, filled in from reference TRBV5-1 and TRBJ1-2, reads KAGVTQTPRYLIKTRGQQVTLSCSPISGHRSVSWYQQTPGQGLQFLFEYFSETQRNKGNFPGRFSGRQFSNSRSEMNVSTLELGDSALYLCASSLGLSDGYTFGSGTRLTVV.

This clonotype was counted a few times. The rearrangement uses TRBV27 and TRBJ2-7, with D perhaps TRBD1 (6 bases). V was pared by 6 bases and J by 0 bases, with 18 bases between. Germline V lookup: CDR1 MNHEY, CDR2 SMNVEV (reference sequence). The CDR3 covers 16 residues. The CDR3 region has the DNA TGTGCCAGCAGGAGGGACACCGATAAGGGCTCCTACGAGCAGTACTTC. It translates to CASRRDTDKGSYEQYF.

V is TRBV20-1 and J is TRBJ2-2; either TRBD1 or TRBD2 may fit D (5 bases each). Looked up from germline, CDR1 is DFQATT and CDR2 is SNEGSKA (reference sequence). V dropped 6 bases and J dropped 5 bases, with 19 bases sitting between them. The CDR3 runs to 15 residues. This CDR3 is CSAQRGQPGTGELFF. The CDR3 coding sequence is TGCAGTGCCCAACGGGGCCAGCCAGGGACCGGGGAGCTGTTTTTT.

The J gene is TRBJ2-7, the V gene TRBV6-5, with TRBD2 matching over 12 bases. The CDR3 contains 14 residues. V shed 6 bases, J shed 2 bases, and the junction held 2 bases outside the gene matches. Germline V gene data show CDR1 as MNHEY and CDR2 as SVGAGI. CDR3 nucleotide sequence: TGTGCCAGCAGACGGACTAGCGGGGCCTACGAGCAGTACTTC. This codes for CASRRTSGAYEQYF.

Note on this clonotype: The germline gene is not matched at one end of the junction; a read error may be the cause. The chain combines TRBV7-3 with TRBJ2-3; D perhaps matches TRBD2 (5 bases). Germline V gives CDR1 SGHTA, CDR2 FQGTGA. The CDR3 totals 13 residues. In DNA, the CDR3 is TGTGCCGGCAGCTTAACAGCGGCAGATACGCAGTATTTT. It encodes CAGSLTAADTQYF.

This clonotype has a handful of counts. The chain uses TRBV6-5 and TRBJ2-7, with 7 bases fitting TRBD1. Trimming took 5 bases from V and 4 from J; bases not matched to a gene: 11. The germline CDR1 and CDR2 sequences are MNHEY and SVGAGI. The CDR3 has 15 amino acids. The CDR3 DNA reads TGTGCCAGCAGTCTCATGGGGCAGGGGGATTACGAGCAGTACTTC. It encodes CASSLMGQGDYEQYF.

This sequence joins TRBV5-8 and TRBJ1-2; a possible D gene is TRBD1 (6 bases). Germline lookup yields CDR1 SGHTS and CDR2 YDEGEE. V dropped 1 base and J dropped 6 bases, with 13 bases sitting between them. The CDR3 has 14 amino acids. The CDR3 is CASSLYGGRDGYTF. The CDR3 DNA follows: TGTGCCAGCAGCTTGTATGGGGGGCGAGATGGCTACACCTTC.

A few counts support this clonotype. The rearrangement uses TRBV6-2 or TRBV6-3 and TRBJ2-7; 12 bases are shared with TRBD2. Trimming at V came to 5 bases and at J to 3 bases, leaving 11 bases not matched to a gene. Per germline, CDR1 MNHEY and CDR2 SVGEGT. The CDR3 covers 17 residues. The CDR3 is CASSRTTTSGGIYEQYF. Here the CDR3 DNA reads TGTGCCAGCAGTCGGACGACGACTAGCGGGGGCATCTACGAGCAGTACTTC.